This TCR beta chain is from a study of T cells in Graves' hyperthyroidism and ophthalmopathy (dated by TCRdb to the late 2010s). As for the study more broadly: Peripheral blood samples were taken at initial diagnosis, before any treatment was given. Following sampling, methimazole starting at 30 mg daily was given to hyperthyroidism patients, and high-dose intravenous methylprednisolone was given to ophthalmopathy patients. Prospective prediction of ophthalmopathy was tested in an independent validation cohort consisting of 18 hyperthyroidism patients and approximately 16 patients who later progressed to ophthalmopathy. The roughly 91 discovery patients were randomly split 7:3 into training and test sets. The study also compared thyroid tissue and blood T-cell repertoires from about 6 Graves' hyperthyroidism patients. To identify distinguishing TCR V-J signatures, a discovery cohort of about a hundred patients was used, comprising fewer than 45 with Graves' ophthalmopathy and about 59 with stable Graves' hyperthyroidism. The paper reports TCR Vbeta CDR3 sequencing of about 140 peripheral blood samples: approximately 41 ophthalmopathy, 70 to 85 hyperthyroidism and around 17 progressor patients. The research as a whole found: A model built on a 13 V-J signature distinguished ophthalmopathy from stable hyperthyroidism, reaching around 88% sensitivity and about 81% specificity in cross-validation and 80%/75% in testing. In validation, the model predicted progression to ophthalmopathy a median of roughly six months before onset, with about 64% sensitivity and just under 75% specificity. Sample size was not statistically predetermined, and blinding of investigators to group allocation was not performed. Most expanded thyroid clonotypes (frequency above 0.001) were also detected in blood, suggesting blood repertoires may reflect thyroid immune responses.

Ophthalmopathy patients had moderately to severely active disease, with a Clinical Activity Score of 3 or more, a NOSPECS grade of 4 or more, and a disease duration of less than 3 months. The study excluded patients with uncontrolled infections, other autoimmune diseases, pregnancy or lactation. Diagnoses were based on clinical symptoms, serum thyroxine and TRAb, thyroid ultrasound and orbital computed tomography. PBMCs were isolated from more than 8 ml of fresh peripheral blood by Ficoll-Paque density gradient centrifugation. Total RNA was extracted using Trizol reagent, and RNA quality was assessed on an Agilent 2100 Bioanalyzer. Amplification of TCR beta CDR3 regions was carried out from RNA transcripts. For the first round of RT-PCR on the TCR CDR3, the HTBI primer set was used together with the Qiagen OneStep RT-PCR kit. Libraries were constructed in a second round of multiplex PCR, after which size selection and purification were performed. Paired-end sequencing of the libraries was performed with 100 bp reads on an Illumina HiSeq2000. Per the original workflow: Raw data were processed with SOAPnuke, discarding reads with adapters, uncalled bases, mean Phred below 15, or no exact constant-primer or identifier match. COPE v1.2.5 was used to merge the high-quality paired reads, and each unique nucleotide sequence was defined as a clonotype. MiTCR v1.1 was used to align the clonotypes against IMGT TRBV, TRBD and TRBJ reference segments. The analysis included only V-J combinations with a frequency above 0.0001, which together covered over 98% of the repertoires. A TCS score was defined as the ratio between F50 (clonal expansion) and ExV (chaos), using BLOSUM62-based TCRdist between CDR3 peptides within each V-J. Welch's t-statistics and random forest reduced fewer than 550 V-J features to 10 to 15, which were used in a naive Bayes classifier (R e1071). The raw public data were reprocessed by TCRdb itself: fastp quality trimming at Q25, MiXCR clonotype calling, in-frame beta chains only. Identical CDR3 protein sequences are pooled into one entry, listed with their most common genes and DNA. TCRdb, not the authors, supplied the V and J calls. The sample contains 250,000 to 300,000 distinct CDR3 sequences, approximately 15% of them found a single time. Around 58% of the sample comes from the top ten.

From the cysteine up to the phenylalanine, the CDR3 has a length of 13 residues. The retained sequence is limited to the CDR3, 39 bases, with the frame set at the first base. As encoded in the germline V gene, CDR1 is MNHNS while CDR2 is SASEGT. V and J lose 7 bases and 6 bases, and a span of 16 bases separates them. Note on this clonotype: Its specific antigen is unknown. No qualities accompany the bases; no much larger clone lies one base away.

This TCR was sampled from an older woman with Graves' ophthalmopathy. The chain couples TRBV6-1 to TRBJ2-7, and possibly TRBD1, on 6 matching bases. Material for sequencing was blood. The CDR3 is CASTYRAGPEQYF. The nucleotide sequence is given as TGTGCCAGCACCTACAGGGCGGGTCCCGAGCAGTACTTC.